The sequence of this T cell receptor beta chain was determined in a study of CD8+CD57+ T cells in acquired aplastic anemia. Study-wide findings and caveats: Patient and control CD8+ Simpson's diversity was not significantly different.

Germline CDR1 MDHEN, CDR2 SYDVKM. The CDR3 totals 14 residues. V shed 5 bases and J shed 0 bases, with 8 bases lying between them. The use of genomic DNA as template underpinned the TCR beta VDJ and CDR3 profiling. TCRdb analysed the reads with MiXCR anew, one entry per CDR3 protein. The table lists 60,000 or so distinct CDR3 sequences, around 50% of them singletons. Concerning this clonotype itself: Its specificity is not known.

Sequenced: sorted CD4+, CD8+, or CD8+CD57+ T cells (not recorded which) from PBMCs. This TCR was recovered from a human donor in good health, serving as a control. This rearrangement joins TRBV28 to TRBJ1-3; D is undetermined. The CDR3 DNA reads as TGTGCCAGCAGTCAGACAAACTCTGGAAACACCATATATTTT. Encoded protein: CASSQTNSGNTIYF.